The 14 T cell receptor beta chains reported below all come from one sample, sequenced in a study of shared clonotypes between healthy human individuals. Terminally differentiated effector memory CD45RA+ cells were left out of the naive CD8 fraction, which was CD45RO-negative and positively selected for CCR7. Some clones are missing from TCRdb's copy, which holds only in-frame ones; the method was immunoSEQ multiplex PCR. Of roughly 600,000 clones listed, about 98% are singletons. What was sequenced was naive CD8+ T cells sorted from blood. All receptors come from a man under 40 in good health.

This clone was detected only a few times. V and J are TRBV7-9 and TRBJ2-1; D gene uncertain. Germline V gene sequence: CDR1 SEHNR, CDR2 FQNEAQ (reference sequence). Deletions cut 5 bases from V and 8 bases from J, with 7 bases between. CDR3 size: 11 residues. CDR3 coding DNA: TGTGCCAGCAGCCCCGGATATGAGCAGTTCTTC. It is translated as CASSPGYEQFF.

The genes are TRBV6-1 and TRBJ2-2, with D hard to call. Germline V lookup: CDR1 MNHNS, CDR2 SASEGT. CDR3 length: 14 residues. Trimming left V 8 bases short and J 0 bases short, with 10 bases between. CDR3 protein: CASASGSNTGELFF. In DNA, the CDR3 is TGTGCCAGCGCTTCAGGATCGAACACCGGGGAGCTGTTTTTT.

This rearrangement joins TRBV27 to TRBJ2-7; unclear D gene. The CDR3 has 14 amino acids. Trimming left V 4 bases short and J 2 bases short, with 12 bases between. Germline values: CDR1 MNHEY, CDR2 SMNVEV (reference sequence). DNA for the CDR3: TGTGCCAGCAGTTCTGGAGATGGGGCCTACGAGCAGTACTTC. It is translated as CASSSGDGAYEQYF.

J is TRBJ1-2 and V is TRBV10-2; D remains ambiguous. Trimming stripped 0 bases from V and 8 bases from J, with 16 bases between. The CDR3 runs to 15 residues. Germline assignment: CDR1 WSHSY and CDR2 SAAADI. CDR3 sequence: CASSESNSPRPGYTF. The CDR3 nucleotides are TGCGCCAGCAGTGAGTCGAATTCCCCCAGGCCGGGCTACACCTTC.

This clone has only one observation. V gene TRBV7-8 combines with J gene TRBJ2-1; maybe TRBD1 (5 bases). The V gene's germline CDR1 is SGHVS and CDR2 FQNEAQ. Trimming stripped 4 bases from V and 5 bases from J, with 15 bases between. The CDR3 extends over 15 amino acids. The CDR3 DNA is TGTGCCAGCAGCTCTATAGGGGTACCAAACAATGAGCAGTTCTTC. It encodes CASSSIGVPNNEQFF.

The V gene is TRBV19, the J gene TRBJ2-2; D gene unclear. The germline V gene has CDR1 LNHDA and CDR2 SQIVND (reference sequence). The CDR3 length is 13 residues. V shed 3 bases and J shed 6 bases, with 8 bases lying between them. The CDR3 loop reads CASSIVLPGELFF. As DNA, the CDR3 is TGTGCCAGTAGTATCGTCCTCCCCGGGGAGCTGTTTTTT. The full variable domain, its missing parts supplied by reference TRBV19 and TRBJ2-2, is DGGITQSPKYLFRKEGQNVTLSCEQNLNHDAMYWYRQDPGQGLRLIYYSQIVNDFQKGDIAEGYSVSREKKESFPLTVTSAQKNPTAFYLCASSIVLPGELFFGEGSRLTVL.

This rearrangement joins TRBV30 to TRBJ2-7; D unresolved. CDR3 size: 12 residues. CDR1 and CDR2 (germline): GTSNPN, SVGIG (reference sequence). Between the trimmed V and J ends, which lost 4 bases and 1 base, there was a span of 8 bases. The CDR3: CAWTSHSYEQYF. The CDR3 nucleotides are TGTGCCTGGACATCGCATTCCTACGAGCAGTACTTC.

The rearrangement links TRBV27 to TRBJ2-7, with TRBD2 matching over 8 bases. The CDR3 sequence is 16 residues long. With 2 bases clipped from V and 0 bases from J, the junction kept 6 bases outside the gene matches. Germline V gene lookup returns CDR1 MNHEY and CDR2 SMNVEV (reference sequence). This chain's CDR3 is CASSLNLAGPSYEQYF. CDR3 in DNA: TGTGCCAGCAGTTTAAACTTAGCGGGACCCTCCTACGAGCAGTACTTC.

A single count supports this clone. The V and J genes are TRBV10-2 and TRBJ2-1, with 7 bases that match TRBD2. This CDR3 is built from 16 residues. CDR1 is WSHSY, CDR2 SAAADI, per germline. Trimming removed 3 bases from V and 2 bases from J; junction bases left unmatched: 7. The CDR3 DNA follows: TGCGCCAGCAGTGACTCTCTAGCGGAAGCCTACAATGAGCAGTTCTTC. This sequence encodes CASSDSLAEAYNEQFF.

The V and J genes are TRBV28 and TRBJ2-3; D might be TRBD1 (6 bases). Trimming shortened V by 5 bases and J by 0 bases, and 21 bases separated the two germline ends. The CDR3 runs to 18 residues. Germline V gives CDR1 MDHEN, CDR2 SYDVKM. The CDR3 DNA is TGTGCCAGCAGTCCTCCAATGGCCGGGACAACTAGCACAGATACGCAGTATTTT. It translates to CASSPPMAGTTSTDTQYF.

This chain connects TRBV5-5 to TRBJ2-7; TRBD2 might be the D (7 bases). Germline values: CDR1 SGHKS, CDR2 YYEKEE (reference sequence). V lost 4 bases and J lost 4, with 18 bases in between. The CDR3 sequence is 15 residues long. CDR3 sequence reads: CASSPGRGGQYEQYF. In DNA form, the CDR3 reads TGTGCCAGCAGCCCAGGGCGCGGGGGCCAATACGAGCAGTACTTC.

The rearrangement joins TRBV10-2 to TRBJ2-7, with 15 positions matching TRBD2. Germline V gene data show CDR1 as WSHSY and CDR2 as SAAADI. CDR3 size: 15 residues. The J segment lost 4 bases and the V segment lost 7 bases, leaving 5 bases of the junction unmatched. CDR3 protein: CASTGLAGGPYEQYF. The CDR3 bases are TGCGCCAGCACTGGACTAGCGGGAGGGCCTTACGAGCAGTACTTC.

The count of this clone is one. The rearrangement links TRBV9 to TRBJ2-2, with D possibly TRBD2 on 5 matching bases. CDR1 SGDLS and CDR2 YYNGEE come from the germline V gene. Trimming removed 0 bases from V and 3 bases from J, with 12 bases in between. The CDR3 is 16 residues long. The CDR3 region is CASSVDPRRDTGELFF. The CDR3 nucleotides are TGTGCCAGCAGCGTAGACCCCCGGCGGGACACCGGGGAGCTGTTTTTT.

This clone turned up a few times. Other DNA sequences in this specimen translate into the identical CDR3. The V call is TRBV7-6, the J call TRBJ2-1; D tentatively fits TRBD1 or TRBD2 (5 bases each). The V gene lost 5 bases and the J gene lost 6 bases, with 11 bases spanning the gap. This CDR3 comprises 13 residues. CDR1 and CDR2 from the germline V gene are SGHVS and FNYEAQ. The CDR3 here is CASSPGRANEQFF. The CDR3 region has the DNA TGTGCCAGCAGCCCAGGGCGGGCCAATGAGCAGTTCTTC. Full variable domain (remainder filled in from reference TRBV7-6 and TRBJ2-1): GAGVSQSPRYKVTKRGQDVALRCDPISGHVSLYWYRQALGQGPEFLTYFNYEAQQDKSGLPNDRFSAERPEGSISTLTIQRTEQRDSAMYRCASSPGRANEQFFGPGTRLTVL.